This T cell receptor beta chain was recovered during a study of cytomegalovirus exposure and HLA in healthy donors. As concerns this clone: What it binds is unknown.

Germline lookup yields CDR1 MNHEY and CDR2 SVGAGI. The ends were cut back, 0 bases at V and 12 bases at J, with 20 bases in the middle. CDR3 length: 15 residues. The PCR was carried out with 60 Vbeta primers and 13 Jbeta primers. Libraries were prepared by immunoSEQ multiplex PCR; TCRdb keeps only in-frame clonotypes and omits some of them. The sample yields 150,000 to 180,000 clones, roughly 74% seen once. Points from the study as a whole: Accurate HLA-A and HLA-B prediction from TCR beta sequences was reported for most subjects.

The sequencing input was PBMCs. This rearrangement joins TRBV6-5 to TRBJ1-2, with unresolved D. This clonotype was sampled from a man in his late teens or twenties in good health and CMV-seronegative. The CDR3 DNA follows: TGTGCCAGCAGTTACTCGTCCAGGTTTTCCTATGGGCACACCTTC. It yields the protein CASSYSSRFSYGHTF.